A selection of T cell receptor beta chains follows, all from one sample in a study of chemoradiotherapy in HPV16-positive cancers. Assay: immunoSEQ multiplex PCR; the TCRdb copy retains only in-frame clones and omits some. The sample includes approximately 8,400 clones, 75% to 85% of them seen just once. The specimen was collected from a patient who underwent chemoradiotherapy. These receptors all stem from a human donor with HPV-associated anogenital cancer. Both conserved end residues are part of each CDR3. Fields, in order: V gene, D gene, J gene, clone size, CDR3 protein, CDR3 DNA. D genes are given only for firm matches. Expanded clones get a size class; other rows say once, few or many, or leave the size out.

>TRBV9|TRBD2|TRBJ2-7|few
CASSVAGSGVYEQYF
TGTGCCAGCAGCGTAGCGGGTAGCGGGGTCTACGAGCAGTACTTC
>TRBV19|NA|TRBJ2-1|NA
CASTQTGGEQFF
TGTGCCAGTACCCAGACGGGTGGTGAGCAGTTCTTC
>TRBV19|NA|TRBJ2-5|NA
CASSTNNQETQYF
TGTGCCAGTAGTACGAATAACCAAGAGACCCAGTACTTC
>TRBV30|NA|TRBJ1-2|once
CAWSVTGHGYTF
TGTGCCTGGAGTGTGACAGGCCATGGCTACACCTTC
>TRBV2|NA|TRBJ2-1|NA
CASSATVSSYNEQFF
TGTGCCAGCAGTGCGACGGTTAGCTCCTACAATGAGCAGTTCTTC
>TRBV10-3|NA|TRBJ1-3|NA
CAPPRDSQNPNSGNTIYF
TGTGCCCCCCCCCGGGACTCACAAAACCCGAACTCTGGAAACACCATATATTTT
>TRBV7-6|TRBD2|TRBJ2-7|NA
CASSPGLAGVNSQTYEQYF
TGTGCCAGCAGCCCCGGGCTAGCGGGAGTAAACAGCCAAACTTACGAGCAGTACTTC
>TRBV20-1|NA|TRBJ2-5|once
CSATPQETQYF
TGCAGTGCCACGCCCCAAGAGACCCAGTACTTC
>TRBV6-1|NA|TRBJ2-2|NA
CASSATRGSFTGELFF
TGTGCCAGCAGTGCTACTAGGGGGTCATTCACCGGGGAGCTGTTTTTT
>TRBV14|TRBD2|TRBJ2-7|NA
CASSQETLARYEQYF
TGTGCCAGCAGCCAAGAGACACTAGCGCGCTACGAGCAGTACTTC
>TRBV6-6|TRBD2|TRBJ2-5|NA
CASSYLLAGGETQYF
TGTGCCAGCAGTTACCTGCTAGCGGGAGGGGAGACCCAGTACTTC
>TRBV7-2|NA|TRBJ2-1|NA
CATEGGAVNNEQFF
TGTGCCACGGAAGGGGGGGCCGTAAACAATGAGCAGTTCTTC
>TRBV9|NA|TRBJ2-5|NA
CASSKVGLAQETQYF
TGTGCCAGCAGCAAAGTCGGACTGGCCCAAGAGACCCAGTACTTC
>TRBV25-1|TRBD1|TRBJ1-4|NA
CASSESTGINEKLFF
TGTGCCAGCAGTGAGTCGACAGGGATTAATGAAAAACTGTTTTTT
>TRBV28|NA|TRBJ1-3|once
CASSSDTLLRNTIYF
TGTGCCAGCAGTTCTGACACGCTCCTGAGGAACACCATATATTTT
>TRBV9|TRBD1|TRBJ2-7|NA
CASSPDRGGAYEQYF
TGTGCCAGCAGCCCAGACAGGGGAGGCGCCTACGAGCAGTACTTC
>TRBV6-1|NA|TRBJ1-2|few
CASSSGSGYTF
TGTGCCAGCAGTAGTGGTTCGGGCTACACCTTC
>TRBV19|NA|TRBJ2-2|NA
CASSINLGRNTGELFF
TGTGCCAGTAGTATAAATCTGGGACGAAACACCGGGGAGCTGTTTTTT
>TRBV28|NA|TRBJ1-2|NA
CASIGNYGYTF
TGTGCCAGCATTGGGAACTATGGCTACACCTTC
>TRBV9|NA|TRBJ2-3|NA
CASSPLVAAVDTQYF
TGTGCCAGCAGCCCCCTAGTGGCCGCCGTAGATACGCAGTATTTT
>TRBV7-2|NA|TRBJ2-7|NA
CASSVVRGSSYEQYF
TGTGCCAGCAGCGTCGTGCGGGGAAGCTCCTACGAGCAGTACTTC
>TRBV18|NA|TRBJ2-2|few
CASSPTLWENTGELFF
TGTGCCAGCTCACCCACTCTCTGGGAGAACACCGGGGAGCTGTTTTTT
>TRBV7-9|TRBD1|TRBJ1-1|NA
CASSPGGDTEAFF
TGTGCCAGCAGCCCAGGGGGGGACACTGAAGCTTTCTTT
>TRBV4-3|NA|TRBJ2-2|NA
CASSQVADHTGELFF
TGCGCCAGCAGCCAAGTGGCGGATCACACCGGGGAGCTGTTTTTT
>TRBV7-6|NA|TRBJ2-7|NA
CASSLKGDEQYF
TGTGCCAGCAGCTTAAAGGGGGACGAGCAGTACTTC
>TRBV2|TRBD1|TRBJ1-1|NA
CASTSTGALNTEAFF
TGTGCCAGCACCTCGACAGGGGCTTTGAACACTGAAGCTTTCTTT
>TRBV2|TRBD2|TRBJ2-5|NA
CASRAGTSGGVQETQYF
TGTGCCAGCAGAGCCGGGACTAGCGGGGGAGTCCAAGAGACCCAGTACTTC
>TRBV28|TRBD2|TRBJ2-1|NA
CATLTGTSGRGEQFF
TGTGCCACTTTGACGGGGACTAGCGGGAGAGGAGAGCAGTTCTTC
>TRBV29-1|NA|TRBJ1-5|NA
CSVGGLGDQPQHF
TGCAGCGTTGGGGGCCTCGGGGATCAGCCCCAGCATTTT
>TRBV19|NA|TRBJ2-7|NA
CASSEARGVGEQYF
TGTGCCAGTAGTGAGGCCCGGGGAGTTGGCGAGCAGTACTTC
>TRBV7-9|NA|TRBJ1-4|NA
CASSLASGTEKLFF
TGTGCCAGCAGCTTAGCTTCGGGGACTGAAAAACTGTTTTTT
>TRBV5-1|NA|TRBJ2-5|once
CASTPLAPEETQYF
TGCGCCAGCACCCCCTTGGCCCCTGAAGAGACCCAGTACTTC
>TRBV11-2|NA|TRBJ2-2|NA
CASKLDRNTGELFF
TGTGCCAGTAAGTTAGATCGGAACACCGGGGAGCTGTTTTTT
>TRBV6-1|NA|TRBJ1-4|NA
CASSLRFATNEKLFF
TGTGCCAGCTCCCTCAGATTTGCAACTAATGAAAAACTGTTTTTT
>TRBV27|NA|TRBJ2-7|NA
CASSSHRRRGPYGQYF
TGTGCCAGCAGTTCCCACCGAAGACGGGGCCCCTACGGGCAGTACTTC
>TRBV10-1|NA|TRBJ2-3|few
CASSELFRDTQYF
TGCGCCAGCAGTGAGCTATTCCGGGATACGCAGTATTTT
>TRBV10-3|TRBD2|TRBJ2-2|NA
CAISLAGGTGELFF
TGTGCCATCTCACTAGCGGGAGGAACCGGGGAGCTGTTTTTT
>TRBV25-1|TRBD2|TRBJ2-7|NA
CASSESIAGAREQYF
TGTGCCAGCAGTGAATCGATCGCGGGAGCCCGAGAGCAGTACTTC
>TRBV19|NA|TRBJ1-5|few
CASKLGLEGNQPQHF
TGTGCCAGTAAATTAGGGTTAGAAGGCAATCAGCCCCAGCATTTT
>TRBV18|NA|TRBJ2-5|NA
CASSPSTLRGPETQYF
TGTGCCAGCTCACCAAGCACTTTACGGGGCCCGGAGACCCAGTACTTC
>TRBV19|TRBD1|TRBJ1-2|NA
CASSPRTGSSGYTF
TGTGCCAGTAGTCCCCGGACAGGGAGCAGCGGCTACACCTTC
>TRBV5-5|TRBD1|TRBJ1-6|NA
CASSADRVDNSPLHF
TGTGCCAGCAGCGCGGACAGGGTGGACAATTCACCCCTCCACTTT
>TRBV4-1|TRBD1|TRBJ1-3|NA
CASSQPGQRNTIYF
TGCGCCAGCAGCCAGCCGGGACAGAGAAACACCATATATTTT
>TRBV4-1|TRBD2|TRBJ2-3|NA
CASSQDHGTSGSGRQYF
TGCGCCAGCAGCCAAGACCACGGGACTAGCGGGAGTGGAAGGCAGTATTTT
>TRBV15|NA|TRBJ2-7|NA
CATSRELSDSYEQYF
TGTGCCACCAGCAGAGAACTTTCCGACTCCTACGAGCAGTACTTC
>TRBV7-9|NA|TRBJ1-5|NA
CASSGGGGNQPQHF
TGTGCCAGCAGCGGAGGGGGAGGCAATCAGCCCCAGCATTTT
>TRBV13|TRBD2|TRBJ2-2|NA
CASSYSGRVAGELFF
TGTGCCAGCAGCTACAGCGGGAGAGTGGCCGGGGAGCTGTTTTTT
>TRBV9|NA|TRBJ1-1|NA
CASSPMEVYTEAFF
TGTGCCAGCAGCCCTATGGAGGTGTACACTGAAGCTTTCTTT
>TRBV9|NA|TRBJ2-7|few
CASLGEQYF
TGTGCCAGCTTGGGGGAGCAGTACTTC
>TRBV19|TRBD1|TRBJ1-6|NA
CASKKRQGNSPLHF
TGTGCCAGTAAAAAACGACAGGGCAATTCACCCCTCCACTTT
>TRBV4-2|NA|TRBJ1-1|once
CASSQGVLGGTEAFF
TGTGCCAGCAGCCAAGGAGTTTTAGGGGGCACTGAAGCTTTCTTT
>TRBV19|TRBD1|TRBJ2-7|NA
CASSISLTGKILEQYF
TGTGCCAGTAGTATATCATTGACAGGGAAAATCCTCGAGCAGTACTTC
>TRBV7-2|NA|TRBJ1-6|NA
CASSLVGSPLHF
TGTGCCAGCAGCTTAGTCGGTTCACCCCTCCACTTT